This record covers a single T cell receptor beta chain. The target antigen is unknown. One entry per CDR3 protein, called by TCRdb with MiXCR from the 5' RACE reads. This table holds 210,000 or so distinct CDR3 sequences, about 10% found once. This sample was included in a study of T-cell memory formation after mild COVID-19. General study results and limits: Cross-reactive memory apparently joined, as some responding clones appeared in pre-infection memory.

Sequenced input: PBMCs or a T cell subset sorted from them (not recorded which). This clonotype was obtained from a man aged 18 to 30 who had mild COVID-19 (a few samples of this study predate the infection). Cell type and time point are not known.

For the CDR3, the DNA is TGCAGTGCCCCAGACAGAGGCAATCAGCCCCAGCATTTT. Protein: CSAPDRGNQPQHF. The rearrangement joins TRBV20-1 to TRBJ1-5; D perhaps matches TRBD1 (5 bases). The CDR3 has 13 amino acids. Germline assignment: CDR1 DFQATT and CDR2 SNEGSKA (reference sequence). V was pared by 6 bases and J by 2 bases, with 11 bases between.